One sample yielded the 7 T cell receptor beta chains listed below, sequenced in a study of regulatory T cells in long-lasting Graves disease. Noted time point: newly diagnosed GD, antithyroid drugs for less than 3 months. PBMC-derived RNA was used for the TCR library. For TCR beta, libraries came from iRepertoire HTBI primers and Arm-PCR of CDR3 regions. In TCRdb, the multiplex PCR reads were re-called with MiXCR into one record per CDR3 protein. The sample consists of approximately 360,000 distinct CDR3 sequences, approximately 10% of them appearing once. These data also featured in a second study, about T cells in Graves' hyperthyroidism and ophthalmopathy.

Material: peripheral blood mononuclear cells (PBMCs), obtained at new diagnosis, from a patient treated with antithyroid drugs. Receptors were obtained from a woman between 18 and 29 years old with Graves disease.

This sequence joins TRBV10-1 and TRBJ2-4; TRBD1 agrees at 7 bases. This CDR3 has 15 residues. J gave up 4 bases and V 0 bases, and 3 bases lay outside the gene matches. Germline V lookup: CDR1 WNHNN, CDR2 SYGVQD (reference sequence). The CDR3 region is CASSESGTAKNIQYF. The CDR3 nucleotides read TGCGCCAGCAGTGAGTCCGGGACAGCGAAAAACATTCAGTACTTC.

A word on this clonotype: An end of the junction differs from the germline gene, which may be a read error. The rearrangement uses TRBV7-7 and TRBJ2-1; D could derive from TRBD1 or TRBD2 (5 bases each). Germline-derived CDR1 and CDR2 are SSHAT and FNYEAQ (reference sequence). The CDR3 totals 15 residues. CDR3 residues: CASSSGPSSYNEQFF. The DNA of the CDR3 is TGTGCTAGCAGCTCGGGACCGAGCTCCTACAATGAGCAGTTCTTC.

This clonotype was seen at least ten times. CDR3 in DNA: TGTGCCAGCAGCTTAGCGGCTAGCGGCACCTACGAGCAGTACTTC. Its protein is CASSLAASGTYEQYF. This chain links TRBV11-2 with TRBJ2-7; 7 bases line up with TRBD2. Germline assignment: CDR1 SGHAT and CDR2 FQNNGV. This CDR3 has 15 residues. J lost 2 bases, V lost 1 base, and 5 bases had no gene match.

At least ten counts were recorded for this clonotype. The V call is TRBV20-1, the J call TRBJ2-1, with 7 bases identical to TRBD1. The V segment lost 8 bases and the J segment 6 bases; nucleotides outside the gene matches: 16. This CDR3 spans 15 amino acids. Germline values: CDR1 DFQATT, CDR2 SNEGSKA (reference sequence). The CDR3 is CSSTTLGTAGNEQFF. In DNA, the CDR3 is TGCAGTTCAACTACTTTAGGGACAGCCGGCAATGAGCAGTTCTTC.

V usage is TRBV7-2 and J usage is TRBJ1-4; D might be TRBD1 (6 bases). V was clipped by 3 bases and J by 0 bases, with 14 bases between them. The CDR3 length is 17 residues. Germline assignment: CDR1 SGHTA and CDR2 FQGNSA. CDR3 in DNA: TGTGCCAGCAGCTTGACAGGACAATTCGCAACTAATGAAAAACTGTTTTTT. Translated, it gives CASSLTGQFATNEKLFF.

This clonotype was seen repeatedly, ten times or more. J is TRBJ1-1 and V is TRBV12-3 or TRBV12-4; 8 bases fit TRBD1. The trim removed 7 bases at V and 0 bases at J, leaving 10 bases unmatched. The CDR3 totals 16 residues. Here the CDR3 reads CASTLTGDGVNTEAFF. In nucleotides, the CDR3 is TGTGCCAGCACCTTGACAGGGGATGGGGTGAACACTGAAGCTTTCTTT.

This clonotype was seen ten or more times. The V and J genes are TRBV3-1 and TRBJ1-2; 9 bases align to TRBD1. The junction had 1 base not matched to a gene; V was cut back by 2 bases and J by 6 bases. The V gene's germline CDR1 is LGHDT and CDR2 YNNKEL (reference sequence). This CDR3 has 13 amino acids. The CDR3 loop is CASSQRTGDGYTF. CDR3 nucleotide sequence: TGTGCCAGCAGCCAAAGGACAGGGGATGGCTACACCTTC.